The T cell receptor (beta chain) described here comes from a study of T cells after yellow fever vaccination. About the research overall: Preparation used SMART-Seq v4 Ultra Low Input for the low-cell-number fractions.

Study outcomes and limitations: Abundant clonotypes (contaminants from the bulk population) could be present in FACS-sorted repertoires. Most clones from primary vaccination were detected again post-booster (roughly 95% CD4, about 85% CD8).

This clonotype was seen repeatedly, ten times or more. The target antigen is unknown. The CDR3 is 12 amino acids. Germline V CDR1 and CDR2: SGDLS, YYNGEE. The germline V and J ends were trimmed by 0 bases and 6 bases, with 4 bases remaining between them. For TCR, cDNA came from 5'RACE template switching, which added a universal primer site and UMIs. TCRdb re-called the 5' RACE reads through MiXCR, storing one row per CDR3 protein. Of about 130,000 distinct CDR3 sequences in the sample, roughly 10% were seen once. This sequence joins TRBV9 and TRBJ2-1, with D unresolved. This TCR derives from a man aged 18 to 30 who received the YFV17D yellow fever vaccine. The material was CD8+ T cells sorted from PBMCs, obtained on the day of the yellow fever booster vaccination. The CDR3 sequence is CASSVDPNEQFF. DNA for the CDR3: TGTGCCAGCAGCGTAGATCCCAATGAGCAGTTCTTC.